This entry concerns a single TCR beta chain. What it binds is not known. The PCR was carried out with 60 Vbeta primers and 13 Jbeta primers. The assay was immunoSEQ multiplex PCR, and TCRdb's table has in-frame clones only and misses some. The sample has 150,000 to 200,000 clones, 70% to 85% seen once. CDR3 length: 14 residues. Germline assignment: CDR1 MNHNS and CDR2 SASEGT. V was pared by 6 bases and J by 6 bases, with 8 bases of the junction left unmatched. This entry belongs to a study of cytomegalovirus exposure and HLA in healthy donors. General study results and limits: 87-base-pair reads could not separate some V segments, including TRBV6-2 and TRBV6-3. Immune exposure information comprised only CMV serostatus. For most TCR beta V segments, an earlier analysis put the productive rate at about 90% or about 30% of the time. Association with HLA alleles at 0.05 false discovery rate was found for around 15,000 TCR beta sequences in a later analysis.

J is TRBJ1-2 and V is TRBV6-1, with 9 bases lining up with TRBD1. The origin of this receptor is a man between 50 and 59 years old in good health and CMV-seropositive. Sequenced input: PBMCs. The CDR3 DNA sequence: TGTGCCAGCAGGGAGCACAGGGGGCAGGATGGCTACACCTTC. It translates to CASREHRGQDGYTF.